This TCR beta chain stems from a study of identical twins. TCRdb re-derived calls from the 5' RACE reads in MiXCR, one entry per CDR3 protein. The profile shows 350,000 to 400,000 distinct CDR3 sequences, 7% to 9.5% of them singletons. V dropped 5 bases and J dropped 1; count of bases not matched to a gene: 2. This CDR3 is built from 14 residues. Germline V CDR1 and CDR2: DFQATT, SNEGSKA (reference sequence). This receptor was obtained from a woman aged 45-59 years in good health. This sequence joins TRBV20-1 and TRBJ2-3; TRBD2 matches 11 bases. The source material was naive T cells sorted from blood. CDR3 sequence: CSAPGLAGTDTQYF. In DNA, the CDR3 is TGCAGTGCTCCGGGACTAGCGGGCACAGATACGCAGTATTTT.